These 4 T cell receptor beta chains were sequenced from one sample in a study of CD8+ T cells in alopecia areata. Extracted from the samples, RNA was reverse transcribed into cDNA to serve as the sequencing template. Assay used: immunoSEQ multiplex PCR; TCRdb lists only in-frame clones, some missing. Found here are thousands of clones, no singletons; the ten largest cover about 9.7%. Time point in this sample: mouse skin 3 weeks after grafting. The starting material was skin, obtained at week 3. These receptors were obtained from a C3H/HeJ mouse with alopecia areata. This mouse strain has H2-k as its MHC haplotype.

This clone is medium-sized (0.01 to 0.1%) by share. Gene names follow the mouse nomenclature. The missing CDR3 end, 4 residues past where the read stops, is filled in from the germline J gene. This chain uses TRBV13-1 with TRBJ1-1; a weak D match, TRBD1 (5 bases). Germline loops: CDR1 NSHNY, CDR2 SYGAGN. The CDR3 covers 14 residues. The V and J ends lost 5 bases and 1 base respectively, with 12 bases between them. CDR3 in amino acids: CASREDGGNTEVFF. CDR3 bases read: TGTGCCAGCAGGGAGGATGGGGGGAACACA.

This clone was counted ten times or more. Gene names and germline refer to mouse. Read coverage stops 4 residues before the CDR3 terminus; the germline J gene supplies the remainder. This chain links TRBV13-1 with TRBJ1-1; D may be TRBD1 (5 bases). The CDR3 runs to 13 residues. CDR1 NSHNY and CDR2 SYGAGN come from the germline V gene. This CDR3 is CASSDAGDPEVFF. Incomplete CDR3 DNA: TGTGCCAGCAGTGATGCTGGGGACCCA.

In this sample, this clone is medium-sized. Gene names and germline refer to mouse. With the read ending 4 residues before the CDR3 end, the germline J gene is used to fill in that end. This chain connects TRBV1 to TRBJ2-5; TRBD1 aligns across 9 bases. The CDR3 covers 14 residues. Germline CDR1 reads NSQYPW; CDR2 reads LRSPGD (reference sequence). The CDR3 bases that were read are TGCACCTGCAGTGCATTGGGACAGGGAGAC. It codes for CTCSALGQGD. The entire CDR3 sequence reads CTCSALGQGDTQYF.

For this clone: The genes and germline here are from mouse. Sequencing ends 4 residues short of the CDR3 end; the germline J gene provides the rest. The chain joins TRBV13-1 to TRBJ2-4, with TRBD2 matching 7 bases. The V gene's germline CDR1 is NSHNY and CDR2 SYGAGN. This CDR3 has 14 residues. The CDR3 is CASSDANWGNTLYF. CDR3 DNA (partial): TGTGCCAGCAGTGATGCGAACTGGGGAAAC.